One sample yielded the 25 T cell receptor beta chains listed below, sequenced in a study of a mutant IDH1 vaccine in newly diagnosed glioma. Indicated time point: week 23, last vaccination. With topical imiquimod, each dose of the vaccine consisted of 300 ug of mutant IDH1 20-mer peptide. The assay was immunoSEQ multiplex PCR, and TCRdb's table has in-frame clones only and misses some. The table shows about 44,000 clones, with around 93% occurring only once. These receptors' targets are unknown. The sequences come from PBMCs, collected from a glioma patient whose treatment included an IDH1 peptide vaccine. These receptors were taken from a man aged 50-59 years with glioma.

The table lists this clone with a count of one. J is TRBJ1-3 and V is TRBV10-1; D perhaps matches TRBD1 (6 bases). Germline CDR1 WNHNN, CDR2 SYGVQD (reference sequence). The CDR3 sequence is 15 residues long. V lost 3 bases, J lost 2 bases, and 11 bases lay in between. The CDR3 reads CASSDRTGPGNTIYF. The CDR3 DNA is TGCGCCAGCAGTGACCGAACAGGGCCTGGAAACACCATATATTTT.

V gene TRBV5-1 combines with J gene TRBJ1-6; a possible D gene is TRBD1 (5 bases). The V end was cut by 0 bases, the J end by 6 bases, with 16 bases between. Per germline, CDR1 SGHRS and CDR2 YFSETQ. CDR3 size: 17 residues. The CDR3 is CASSLVAGPGANSPLHF. DNA of the CDR3: TGCGCCAGCAGCTTGGTTGCGGGGCCCGGTGCTAATTCACCCCTCCACTTT.

This chain connects TRBV6-5 to TRBJ2-5, with a possible D match to TRBD1 (6 bases). The end of the DNA is better explained by TRBJ2-7, so the J call may be wrong. CDR1 and CDR2 (germline): MNHEY, SVGAGI. The CDR3 is 13 residues long. CDR3 nucleotides: TGTGCCAGCAGTCGGACCGAAGGGGGCGAGCAGTACTTC. As protein: CASSRTEGGEQYF.

The table lists this clone with a count of one. The chain recombines TRBV19 with TRBJ2-3; maybe TRBD2 (5 bases). Looked up from germline, CDR1 is LNHDA and CDR2 is SQIVND (reference sequence). The CDR3 runs 12 residues. Trimming shortened V by 3 bases and J by 8 bases, and 9 bases separated the two germline ends. For the CDR3, the DNA is TGTGCCAGTAGTATTGGACGGGGTACGCAGTATTTT. This translates into CASSIGRGTQYF.

This rearrangement joins TRBV6-1 to TRBJ1-2; 9 nucleotides align to TRBD1. The CDR3 sequence is 14 residues long. The germline V gene has CDR1 MNHNS and CDR2 SASEGT. Losses at the gene ends were 8 bases for V and 2 bases for J; bases not matched to a gene: 6. In DNA, the CDR3 is TGTGCCAGCCTCCCGGGACAGGGAAACTATGGCTACACCTTC. As protein: CASLPGQGNYGYTF.

This chain connects TRBV7-2 to TRBJ1-1; TRBD1 is a possible D gene (6 bases). The germline V and J ends were trimmed by 1 base and 5 bases, with 11 bases remaining between them. The germline CDR1 and CDR2 sequences are SGHTA and FQGNSA. The CDR3 sequence is 14 residues long. CDR3 sequence: CASSLGGGKTEAFF. DNA for the CDR3: TGTGCCAGCAGCTTAGGAGGGGGGAAGACTGAAGCTTTCTTT.

This clone was seen a few times. The chain joins TRBV30 to TRBJ1-3; D is unresolved. There are 14 residues in the CDR3. The V end was cut by 3 bases, the J end by 0 bases, with 9 bases between. Germline CDR1 is GTSNPN and CDR2 is SVGIG (reference sequence). The CDR3: CAWRKVASGNTIYF. CDR3 DNA: TGTGCCTGGAGGAAGGTGGCCTCTGGAAACACCATATATTTT.

The chain has TRBV7-6 and TRBJ2-7, with 8 nucleotides matching TRBD2. Germline lookup yields CDR1 SGHVS and CDR2 FNYEAQ. The CDR3 is made up of 15 amino acids. The trim removed 0 bases at V and 5 bases at J, leaving 6 bases unmatched. The CDR3 protein is CASSLATRGGNEQYF. CDR3 in DNA: TGTGCCAGCAGCTTAGCCACACGGGGGGGCAACGAGCAGTACTTC.

In its sample, this clone was seen once. V usage is TRBV28 and J usage is TRBJ1-2; weak D call: TRBD1 (5 bases). Trimming took off 10 bases at V and 0 bases at J, with 21 bases between the two ends. CDR1 and CDR2 (germline): MDHEN, SYDVKM. CDR3 size: 16 residues. CDR3 coding DNA: TGTGCCACCTCGACACACCCGGGACGCCCTAACTATGGCTACACCTTC. Protein product: CATSTHPGRPNYGYTF.

This clone was observed a few times. The rearrangement links TRBV10-1 to TRBJ1-1; no clear D gene. This CDR3 has 16 residues. The V end was cut by 0 bases, the J end by 1 base, with 12 bases between. Germline CDR1 reads WNHNN; CDR2 reads SYGVQD (reference sequence). CDR3 sequence: CASSESHTVKNTEAFF. CDR3 coding DNA: TGCGCCAGCAGTGAGTCCCACACGGTGAAGAACACTGAAGCTTTCTTT.

V is TRBV7-2 and J is TRBJ1-5; D remains unclear. This CDR3 spans 15 amino acids. The V end was cut by 6 bases, the J end by 0 bases, with 12 bases between. Germline V gene lookup returns CDR1 SGHTA and CDR2 FQGNSA. The CDR3 here is CASSPGSFSNQPQHF. Written as DNA, the CDR3 is TGTGCCAGCAGTCCGGGTAGCTTTAGCAATCAGCCCCAGCATTTT.

V and J are TRBV11-2 and TRBJ2-7; D is ambiguous. CDR3 size: 12 residues. Germline CDR1 is SGHAT and CDR2 is FQNNGV. Trimming shortened V by 0 bases and J by 4 bases, and 4 bases separated the two germline ends. The CDR3 DNA follows: TGTGCCAGCAGCTTAGATCGGTACGAGCAGTACTTC. Translation: CASSLDRYEQYF.

The genes are TRBV4-3 and TRBJ1-2; 8 nucleotides agree with TRBD1. Germline V CDR1 and CDR2: LGHNA, YSLEER. The V gene end was trimmed by 0 bases and the J gene end by 3 bases; junction bases not matched to a gene: 9. The CDR3 covers 17 residues. The CDR3 DNA is TGCGCCAGCAGCCAAGAATCTCGACAGGGGACCTACTATGGCTACACCTTC. It specifies CASSQESRQGTYYGYTF.

The J gene is TRBJ1-5, the V gene TRBV4-1, with D maybe TRBD1 (5 bases). V was trimmed by 1 base and J by 8 bases, leaving 18 bases between them. This CDR3 comprises 16 residues. The germline CDR1 and CDR2 sequences are MGHRA and YSYEKL. Written as DNA, the CDR3 is TGCGCCAGCAGCCAAGTAGGAGGGGCGGGGATCAAGCCCCAGCATTTT. Its translation is CASSQVGGAGIKPQHF.

This sequence joins TRBV28 and TRBJ2-7; no clear D. Trimming pared 3 bases from V and 6 bases from J, leaving 15 bases between. The germline CDR1 and CDR2 sequences are MDHEN and SYDVKM. There are 14 residues in the CDR3. The CDR3, as DNA: TGTGCCAGCAGTTTGTGCCAGGATTTATGCGAGCAGTACTTC. Translated: CASSLCQDLCEQYF.

The V call is TRBV7-2, the J call TRBJ2-1; 8 bases map to TRBD2. The CDR3 is made up of 15 amino acids. Per germline, CDR1 SGHTA and CDR2 FQGNSA. V was clipped by 4 bases and J by 4 bases; unmatched bases: 6. This chain's CDR3 is CASSSSGGLYNEQFF. CDR3 nucleotides: TGTGCCAGCAGCTCCAGCGGGGGATTGTACAATGAGCAGTTCTTC.

The rearrangement links TRBV29-1 to TRBJ1-1; TRBD1 matches at 7 bases. The germline V gene encodes CDR1 SQVTM and CDR2 ANQGSEA. V shed 5 bases, J shed 4 bases, and the junction held 7 bases outside the gene matches. This CDR3 is built from 13 residues. CDR3 sequence reads: CSVLTGWVTEAFF. The CDR3 nucleotides read TGCAGCGTTCTGACAGGGTGGGTCACTGAAGCTTTCTTT.

The chain employs TRBV9 and TRBJ2-7; a possible D gene is TRBD1 (6 bases). V lost 4 bases, J lost 2 bases, and 13 bases lay in between. The CDR3 length is 14 residues. In germline, CDR1 is SGDLS, CDR2 YYNGEE. The CDR3 sequence is CASSPGDRAYEQYF. As DNA, the CDR3 is TGTGCCAGCAGCCCAGGGGACCGCGCCTACGAGCAGTACTTC.

This chain connects TRBV12-5 to TRBJ2-3, with unresolved D. The V gene lost 2 bases and the J gene lost 8 bases, with 11 bases spanning the gap. Looked up from germline, CDR1 is LGHNT and CDR2 is FRNRAP. CDR3 size: 13 residues. The CDR3 DNA is TGTGCTAGTGGTTTGACGCACGGAAGTACGCAGTATTTT. The encoded protein is CASGLTHGSTQYF.

In this sample, this clone turned up once. The rearrangement links TRBV30 to TRBJ1-2; 7 nucleotides agree with TRBD1. The V gene end was trimmed by 1 base and the J gene end by 4 bases; junction bases not matched to a gene: 6. CDR3 length equals 14 residues. The V gene's germline CDR1 is GTSNPN and CDR2 SVGIG (reference sequence). The chain's CDR3 is CAWSGQGLGYGYTF. The CDR3 DNA sequence: TGTGCCTGGAGTGGACAGGGTCTCGGCTATGGCTACACCTTC.

This chain uses TRBV4-2 with TRBJ1-2; perhaps TRBD1 as D (6 bases). Trimming stripped 1 base from V and 6 bases from J, with 12 bases between. This CDR3 is 14 amino acids long. Germline loops: CDR1 LGHNA, CDR2 YNFKEQ. In nucleotides, the CDR3 is TGTGCCAGCAGCCAAGTCCCCACAGGGCATGGCTACACCTTC. It translates to CASSQVPTGHGYTF.

V is TRBV4-1 and J is TRBJ1-1; 7 bases match TRBD1. After removal of 4 bases from V and 2 bases from J, the junction contained 7 bases not matched to a gene. The germline CDR1 and CDR2 sequences are MGHRA and YSYEKL. This CDR3 spans 15 amino acids. The CDR3 here is CASSRSGTANTEAFF. DNA of the CDR3: TGCGCCAGCAGCCGATCCGGGACAGCAAACACTGAAGCTTTCTTT.

The rearrangement uses TRBV6-1 and TRBJ1-5; a weak D match, TRBD1 (5 bases). Per germline, CDR1 MNHNS and CDR2 SASEGT. The CDR3 runs to 15 residues. V dropped 1 base and J dropped 5 bases, with 12 bases sitting between them. DNA for the CDR3: TGTGCCAGCAGTGAAGTCGCAGGGATGTATCAGCCCCAGCATTTT. Translated, it gives CASSEVAGMYQPQHF.

This clone was found once. This chain connects TRBV4-2 to TRBJ1-6; TRBD1 matches at 10 bases. The J segment lost 5 bases and the V segment lost 0 bases, leaving 7 bases of the junction unmatched. Germline V gives CDR1 LGHNA, CDR2 YNFKEQ. The CDR3 loop spans 18 amino acids. CDR3 residues: CASSQDDRGRRNNSPLHF. The CDR3 DNA reads as TGTGCCAGCAGCCAAGACGACAGGGGGCGACGCAATAATTCACCCCTCCACTTT.

This chain connects TRBV19 to TRBJ2-7; D gene ambiguous. The ends were cut back, 1 base at V and 3 bases at J, with 10 bases in the middle. This CDR3 comprises 14 residues. CDR1 is LNHDA and CDR2 is SQIVND in the germline V gene (reference sequence). This CDR3 is CASSIVDGGYEQYF. CDR3 sequence (DNA): TGTGCCAGTAGTATAGTGGACGGCGGCTACGAGCAGTACTTC.